This TCR beta chain was captured in a study of beta chain features in type 1 diabetes. The CDR3 is made up of 17 amino acids. Germline values: CDR1 MDHEN, CDR2 SYDVKM. V lost 5 bases, J lost 0 bases, and 18 bases lay in between. Sequenced material consisted of expressed TCRB transcripts (all of the isolated RNA was reverse transcribed). The data were produced by immunoSEQ multiplex PCR, yet TCRdb's version contains in-frame clones alone and is incomplete. The sample includes a few hundred thousand clones, around an eighth seen only once; the top ten take 0.015% to 0.02%. Study conclusions and caveats: PCR might favor shorter templates, equally in patients and controls. Among patients with Type 1 diabetes, TCRB CDR3s were moderately but significantly shorter in every one of the four CD4+ subsets.

With respect to this clone: Its antigen is undetermined.

The sample consisted of naive CD4+ T cells from blood. This clonotype was sampled from a man younger than 45 with type 1 diabetes. This rearrangement joins TRBV28 to TRBJ2-3; the D gene is possibly TRBD2 (6 bases). DNA for the CDR3: TGTGCCAGCAGTCTCCAATCCGGGACTCCTAGCACAGATACGCAGTATTTT. This translates into CASSLQSGTPSTDTQYF.